The 28 T cell receptor beta chains below come from one sample, sequenced in a study of radiation and T cells in renal cell carcinoma. Indicated time point: blood 4 weeks post-SBRT, at nephrectomy. The treatment here: 15 Gy SBRT to primary tumor, nephrectomy 4 weeks later. The assay was immunoSEQ multiplex PCR, and TCRdb's table has in-frame clones only and misses some. The sample shows 60,000 to 75,000 clones, 60% to 85% of them seen only once. Specimen: blood, collected from a patient whose treatment included radiotherapy and nephrectomy. These receptors originate from a man between 60 and 75 years old with renal cell carcinoma.

CDR3 nucleotide sequence: TGTGCCAGCAGACCCGAACCCCTGAACACCGGGGAGCTGTTTTTT. This sequence encodes CASRPEPLNTGELFF. V is TRBV6-5 and J is TRBJ2-2; no reliable D call. CDR3 length: 15 amino acids. The germline V gene has CDR1 MNHEY and CDR2 SVGAGI. V was clipped by 6 bases and J by 1 base, with 12 bases between them.

This chain uses TRBV27 with TRBJ1-3, with a possible D match to TRBD1 (5 bases). The germline V gene encodes CDR1 MNHEY and CDR2 SMNVEV (reference sequence). There are 17 residues in the CDR3. The V end was cut by 5 bases, the J end by 0 bases, with 17 bases between. The CDR3 DNA follows: TGTGCCAGCAGTCCGACCCACAGGTCCGCCTCTGGAAACACCATATATTTT. Its translation is CASSPTHRSASGNTIYF.

The chain links TRBV2 to TRBJ2-7, with a tentative D call TRBD2 (6 bases). CDR3 size: 14 residues. V lost 0 bases, J lost 6 bases, and 12 bases lay in between. Germline values: CDR1 SNHLY, CDR2 FYNNEI. This CDR3 is CASSEALRGSEQYV. Written as DNA, the CDR3 is TGTGCCAGCAGTGAAGCATTGCGGGGAAGCGAGCAGTACGTC.

The sample holds a few counts of this clone. V and J are TRBV30 and TRBJ1-2, with D perhaps matching TRBD1 (5 bases). Germline CDR1 reads GTSNPN; CDR2 reads SVGIG (reference sequence). Trimming removed 5 bases from V and 6 bases from J, with 16 bases in between. The CDR3 has 13 amino acids. The CDR3 region has the DNA TGTGCCTGGGGGAGGGACCGCCCGCATGGCTACACCTTC. The encoded protein is CAWGRDRPHGYTF.

Written as DNA, the CDR3 is TGTGCCAGCAGCAACCAGGGGGCTTCCTACAATGAGCAGTTCTTC. Translating it yields CASSNQGASYNEQFF. This sequence joins TRBV21-1 and TRBJ2-1; TRBD1, the D gene given by the table, was not confirmed from the DNA. TRBV21-1 is tagged as a pseudogene. The CDR3 spans 15 residues.

This chain links TRBV9 with TRBJ1-2, with TRBD1 identical over 9 bases. Losses at the gene ends were 3 bases for V and 7 bases for J; bases not matched to a gene: 13. CDR1 SGDLS and CDR2 YYNGEE come from the germline V gene. The length of the CDR3 is 16 residues. The CDR3 DNA reads as TGTGCCAGCAGCGCGGCACCGGGACAGGGCATTTCTGGCTACACCTTC. Residues: CASSAAPGQGISGYTF.

The rearrangement uses TRBV2 and TRBJ1-4; unclear D gene. V lost 0 bases, J lost 4 bases, and 9 bases lay in between. This CDR3 has 15 amino acids. The germline V gene encodes CDR1 SNHLY and CDR2 FYNNEI. Here the CDR3 DNA reads TGTGCCAGCAGTGAAGCGCAAGGCTTTAATGAAAAACTGTTTTTT. This encodes CASSEAQGFNEKLFF.

The chain recombines TRBV19 with TRBJ1-5; 8 bases line up with TRBD1. In germline, CDR1 is LNHDA, CDR2 SQIVND (reference sequence). V gave up 3 bases and J gave up 9 bases; unmatched junction bases: 10. CDR3 length: 15 residues. As DNA, the CDR3 is TGTGCCAGTAGTATGCAGGGGGCGGGGGTTGCGCCCCAGCATTTT. This translates into CASSMQGAGVAPQHF.

The chain combines TRBV19 with TRBJ2-7, with D perhaps TRBD1 (5 bases). Germline V gene sequence: CDR1 LNHDA, CDR2 SQIVND (reference sequence). The CDR3 contains 13 residues. V was pared by 7 bases and J by 1 base, with 11 bases between. The CDR3 spells CASNPGASYEQYF. CDR3 nucleotide sequence: TGTGCCAGTAACCCTGGGGCATCCTACGAGCAGTACTTC. The full variable domain, its missing parts supplied by reference TRBV19 and TRBJ2-7, is DGGITQSPKYLFRKEGQNVTLSCEQNLNHDAMYWYRQDPGQGLRLIYYSQIVNDFQKGDIAEGYSVSREKKESFPLTVTSAQKNPTAFYLCASNPGASYEQYFGPGTRLTVT.

The chain links TRBV5-1 to TRBJ2-4, with D possibly being TRBD2 (5 bases). Germline CDR1 and CDR2: SGHRS and YFSETQ. The CDR3 has 14 residues. The germline V and J ends were trimmed by 4 bases and 8 bases, with 16 bases remaining between them. The CDR3 region has the DNA TGCGCCAGCAGCGTAGGACTCCTGGCGGACATTCAGTACTTC. As protein: CASSVGLLADIQYF. The variable domain in full, with the rest retrieved from reference TRBV5-1 and TRBJ2-4, is KAGVTQTPRYLIKTRGQQVTLSCSPISGHRSVSWYQQTPGQGLQFLFEYFSETQRNKGNFPGRFSGRQFSNSRSEMNVSTLELGDSALYLCASSVGLLADIQYFGAGTRLSVL.

The chain combines TRBV19 with TRBJ1-4; 9 bases are a match to TRBD1. The ends lost 7 bases at V and 7 bases at J; junction bases unmatched: 10. CDR1 LNHDA and CDR2 SQIVND come from the germline V gene (reference sequence). The CDR3 has 15 residues. The chain's CDR3 is CASTGTGIRVEKLFF. CDR3 coding DNA: TGTGCCAGTACCGGGACAGGGATCCGAGTTGAAAAACTGTTTTTT.

This clone was detected once. The chain is built from TRBV19 and TRBJ2-2; D unresolved. V was shortened by 4 bases and J by 3 bases, with 15 bases between the two germline ends. The V gene's germline CDR1 is LNHDA and CDR2 SQIVND (reference sequence). The CDR3 runs to 16 residues. The CDR3 coding sequence is TGTGCCAGTAGTAATAGAGGTCTCCCTTACACCGGGGAGCTGTTTTTT. It encodes CASSNRGLPYTGELFF.

This sequence joins TRBV5-1 and TRBJ2-7, with D perhaps matching TRBD2 (6 bases). The CDR3 spans 12 residues. Germline values: CDR1 SGHRS, CDR2 YFSETQ. The V end was cut by 4 bases, the J end by 1 base, with 6 bases between. CDR3 amino acids: CASSRGSYEQYF. DNA for the CDR3: TGCGCCAGCAGCCGGGGGTCCTACGAGCAGTACTTC.

This clone was detected only once. This sequence joins TRBV19 and TRBJ1-5; TRBD1 might be the D (6 bases). Germline assignment: CDR1 LNHDA and CDR2 SQIVND (reference sequence). This CDR3 has 15 residues. Trimming cost V 6 bases and J 6 bases, with 18 bases left between them. The CDR3 protein is CASRYRVGSGQPQHF. In nucleotides, the CDR3 is TGTGCCAGTAGATACAGGGTGGGCTCGGGTCAGCCCCAGCATTTT.

V and J are TRBV5-1 and TRBJ2-7; no firm D call. Looked up from germline, CDR1 is SGHRS and CDR2 is YFSETQ. With 4 bases removed from V and 2 bases from J, the gap between germline ends came to 19 bases. This CDR3 region has 16 residues. For the CDR3, the DNA is TGCGCCAGCAGCCCTTTTGGGATCACACCCCCCTACGAGCAGTACTTC. It is translated as CASSPFGITPPYEQYF. Drawing the rest from reference TRBV5-1 and TRBJ2-7, the complete variable domain is KAGVTQTPRYLIKTRGQQVTLSCSPISGHRSVSWYQQTPGQGLQFLFEYFSETQRNKGNFPGRFSGRQFSNSRSEMNVSTLELGDSALYLCASSPFGITPPYEQYFGPGTRLTVT.

The rearrangement uses TRBV4-2 and TRBJ2-3; D remains unclear. CDR3 length equals 14 residues. CDR1 is LGHNA, CDR2 YNFKEQ, per germline. The V end lost 3 bases, the J end lost 1 base, and 8 bases lay between the germline ends. The CDR3 reads CASSQLSGTDTQYF. CDR3 nucleotides: TGTGCCAGCAGCCAGCTAAGCGGCACAGATACGCAGTATTTT.

The sample holds a few counts of this clone. V and J are TRBV6-5 and TRBJ2-2; D is possibly TRBD1 or TRBD2 (6 bases each). The germline gives CDR1 MNHEY, CDR2 SVGAGI. Trimming took 1 base from V and 6 from J, leaving 15 bases between them. The CDR3 is made up of 16 amino acids. In DNA form, the CDR3 reads TGTGCCAGCAGTTACTGGCAGGGGAGGTTGTCCGGGGAGCTGTTTTTT. Protein sequence: CASSYWQGRLSGELFF.

The chain employs TRBV18 and TRBJ2-3, with 10 nucleotides matching TRBD2. This CDR3 region has 16 residues. J gave up 1 base and V 0 bases, and 1 base lay outside the gene matches. CDR1 and CDR2 (germline): KGHSH, LQKENI. CDR3 DNA sequence: TGTGCCAGCTCACCACCTGGACTAGCGGGCACAGATACGCAGTATTTT. It specifies CASSPPGLAGTDTQYF.

The rearrangement uses TRBV9 and TRBJ1-1; D gene ambiguous. This CDR3 is 12 amino acids long. Looked up from germline, CDR1 is SGDLS and CDR2 is YYNGEE. V lost 0 bases to trimming and J lost 0 bases, with 0 bases between them. For the CDR3, the DNA is TGTGCCAGCAGCGTAGTGAACACTGAAGCTTTCTTT. The encoded protein is CASSVVNTEAFF.

The CDR3 here is CASSQEGTDGYTF. The CDR3 coding sequence is TGCGCCAGCAGCCAAGAGGGGACGGATGGCTACACCTTC. The chain carries TRBV4-3 and TRBJ1-2, with D perhaps TRBD1 (5 bases). The CDR3 spans 13 residues. From germline, CDR1 is LGHNA and CDR2 YSLEER. Trimming removed 0 bases at V and 6 bases at J, with 8 bases between.

The chain combines TRBV2 with TRBJ2-5, with unresolved D. The V gene lost 4 bases and the J gene lost 2 bases, with 8 bases spanning the gap. CDR3 length: 13 amino acids. CDR1 is SNHLY and CDR2 is FYNNEI in the germline V gene. The CDR3 sequence is CASSVGQQETQYF. The CDR3 DNA reads as TGTGCCAGCAGTGTGGGTCAACAAGAGACCCAGTACTTC.

This clone was found once. This chain connects TRBV7-9 to TRBJ2-1, with D unresolved. There are 15 residues in the CDR3. V shed 7 bases and J shed 5 bases, with 18 bases lying between them. CDR1 is SEHNR and CDR2 is FQNEAQ in the germline V gene (reference sequence). The CDR3 nucleotides read TGTGCCAGCACCGACCTTGGGGAACAAAACAATGAGCAGTTCTTC. Its translation: CASTDLGEQNNEQFF.

The chain carries TRBV18 and TRBJ2-7, with D hard to call. This CDR3 is built from 14 residues. With 3 bases removed from V and 0 bases from J, the gap between germline ends came to 9 bases. Germline loops: CDR1 KGHSH, CDR2 LQKENI. For the CDR3, the DNA is TGTGCCAGCTCACCGATACAGACCTCCTACGAGCAGTACGTC. This sequence encodes CASSPIQTSYEQYV.

The chain has TRBV7-8 and TRBJ2-7, with 7 bases lining up with TRBD1. Trimming removed 7 bases from V and 0 bases from J; junction bases left unmatched: 9. Germline CDR1 is SGHVS and CDR2 is FQNEAQ. The CDR3 sequence is 15 residues long. CDR3 in amino acids: CASTNRGTVSYEQYF. The CDR3 DNA reads TGTGCCAGCACAAATAGAGGGACAGTCTCCTACGAGCAGTACTTC.

Concerning this clone: A junction end diverges from the germline sequence, so it may reflect a read error. This rearrangement joins TRBV14 to TRBJ1-4, with 7 bases matching TRBD1. The length of the CDR3 is 15 residues. Germline CDR1 SGHDN, CDR2 FVKESK. The CDR3 protein is CVSSQRQGGGEKLFF. The CDR3 nucleotides read TGTGTCAGCAGCCAACGTCAGGGGGGTGGGGAAAAACTGTTTTTT.

The chain recombines TRBV5-1 with TRBJ1-2; D is possibly TRBD1 (5 bases). In germline, CDR1 is SGHRS, CDR2 YFSETQ. The CDR3 has 13 residues. Deletions cut 0 bases from V and 6 bases from J, with 9 bases between. CDR3: CASSLGQNDGYTF. CDR3 coding DNA: TGCGCCAGCAGCTTGGGACAGAACGATGGCTACACCTTC.

The V and J genes are TRBV11-2 and TRBJ1-2; D gene uncertain. V lost 0 bases and J 8 bases, leaving 16 bases between the germline ends. Germline CDR1 is SGHAT and CDR2 is FQNNGV. The CDR3 totals 15 residues. The CDR3 loop reads CASSLDLGVGKGYTF. Written as DNA, the CDR3 is TGTGCCAGCAGCTTAGATCTCGGGGTTGGAAAAGGCTACACCTTC.

The sample holds one count of this clone. This chain connects TRBV7-9 to TRBJ1-6; 10 bases are shared with TRBD1. The CDR3 loop spans 14 amino acids. The V gene end was trimmed by 3 bases and the J gene end by 10 bases; junction bases not matched to a gene: 3. Germline V gene sequence: CDR1 SEHNR, CDR2 FQNEAQ (reference sequence). CDR3 region: CASSFGQGGSPLHF. The CDR3 DNA is TGTGCCAGCAGCTTTGGACAGGGGGGATCACCCCTCCACTTT.